Sequencing of this T cell receptor beta chain was carried out in a study of T cell clonotyping in hematopoietic cell transplantation. In the case of this clone: Its antigen is unidentified.

After removal of 10 bases from V and 1 base from J, the junction contained 3 bases not matched to a gene. Germline CDR1 reads ENHRY; CDR2 reads SYGVKD. This CDR3 region has 14 residues. The assay was immunoSEQ multiplex PCR, and TCRdb's table has in-frame clones only and misses some. This sample carries some 4,400 clones, 77% of them seen once, and the ten largest clones take roughly 27%. The study, taken as a whole, reports: Recipient TCR diversity dropped after transplant; expanded clonotypes rose from day 30 to 180. No sorting was done, leaving CD4 and CD8 contributions mixed. Few recipient clonotypes overlapped donors; over 95% were de novo at given depth.

The sequence came from a female patient in her fifties or sixties who had an allogeneic stem cell transplant from an unrelated donor, so the T cells may come from the graft donor. Some clones in this sample may be carry-over from other donors' samples. The gene calls are TRBV10-3 and TRBJ2-2, with TRBD2 matching 10 bases. Sequenced here: peripheral blood mononuclear cells, sampled 100 days after allogeneic stem cell transplant. The CDR3 protein is CATSGRGNTGELFF. CDR3 bases: TGTGCCACAAGCGGGAGGGGGAACACCGGGGAGCTGTTTTTT.